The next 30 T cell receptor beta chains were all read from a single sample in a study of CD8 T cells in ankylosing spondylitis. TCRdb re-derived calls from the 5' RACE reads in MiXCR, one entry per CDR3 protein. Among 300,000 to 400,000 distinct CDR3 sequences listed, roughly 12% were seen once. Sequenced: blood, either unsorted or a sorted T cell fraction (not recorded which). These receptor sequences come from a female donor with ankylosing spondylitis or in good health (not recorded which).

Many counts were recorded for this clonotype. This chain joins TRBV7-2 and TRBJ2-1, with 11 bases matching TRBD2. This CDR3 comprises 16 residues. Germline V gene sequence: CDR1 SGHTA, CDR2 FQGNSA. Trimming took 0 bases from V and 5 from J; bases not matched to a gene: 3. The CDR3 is CASSLAIAGGHNEQFF. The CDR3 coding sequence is TGTGCCAGCAGCTTAGCCATAGCGGGAGGGCACAATGAGCAGTTCTTC. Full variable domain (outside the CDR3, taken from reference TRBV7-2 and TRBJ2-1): GAGVSQSPSNKVTEKGKDVELRCDPISGHTALYWYRQSLGQGLEFLIYFQGNSAPDKSGLPSDRFSAERTGGSVSTLTIQRTQQEDSAVYLCASSLAIAGGHNEQFFGPGTRLTVL.

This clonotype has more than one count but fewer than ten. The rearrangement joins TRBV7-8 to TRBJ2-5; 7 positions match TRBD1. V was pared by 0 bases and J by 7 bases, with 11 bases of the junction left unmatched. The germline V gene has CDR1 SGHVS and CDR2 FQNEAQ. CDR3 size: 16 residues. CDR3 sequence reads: CASSLARDRAIRTQYF. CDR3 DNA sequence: TGTGCCAGCAGCTTAGCCCGCGACAGGGCGATAAGGACCCAGTACTTC.

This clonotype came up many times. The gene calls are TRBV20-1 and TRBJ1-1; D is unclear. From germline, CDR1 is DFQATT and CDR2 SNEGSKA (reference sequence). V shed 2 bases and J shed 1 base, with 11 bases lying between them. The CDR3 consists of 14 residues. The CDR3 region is CSARRSAGNTEAFF. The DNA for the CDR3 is TGCAGTGCTAGAAGATCAGCCGGGAACACTGAAGCTTTCTTT.

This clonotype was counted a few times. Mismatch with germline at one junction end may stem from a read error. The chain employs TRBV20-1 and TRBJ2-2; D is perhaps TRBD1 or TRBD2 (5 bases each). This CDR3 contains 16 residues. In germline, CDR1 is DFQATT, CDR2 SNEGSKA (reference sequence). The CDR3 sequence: CCAVGYGDRDTGELFF. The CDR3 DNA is TGCTGTGCGGTGGGCTATGGGGACCGAGACACCGGGGAGCTGTTTTTT.

The CDR3 DNA reads as TGTGCCTCCTGCCGATACTTAACTAGCGGGGGGCCTTCATCTGAGCAGTTCTTC. The encoded protein is CASCRYLTSGGPSSEQFF. V usage is TRBV3-1 and J usage is TRBJ2-1; 12 bases are a match to TRBD2. There are 18 residues in the CDR3. V trimming: 11 bases; J trimming: 9 bases; junction bases outside the gene matches: 23. CDR1 is LGHDT and CDR2 is YNNKEL in the germline V gene (reference sequence).

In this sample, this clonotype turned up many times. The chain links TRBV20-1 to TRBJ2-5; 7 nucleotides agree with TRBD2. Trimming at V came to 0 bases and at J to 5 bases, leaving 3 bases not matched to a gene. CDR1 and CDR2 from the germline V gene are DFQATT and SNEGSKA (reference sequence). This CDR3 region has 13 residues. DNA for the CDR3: TGCAGTGCTAGAGATTGGGAGGGGGAGACCCAGTACTTC. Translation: CSARDWEGETQYF.

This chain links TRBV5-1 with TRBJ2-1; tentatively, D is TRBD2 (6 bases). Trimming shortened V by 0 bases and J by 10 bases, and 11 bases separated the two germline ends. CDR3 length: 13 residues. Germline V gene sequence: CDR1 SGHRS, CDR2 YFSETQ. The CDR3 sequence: CASSLGLVEEQFF. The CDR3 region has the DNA TGCGCCAGCAGCTTGGGACTAGTTGAGGAGCAGTTCTTC.

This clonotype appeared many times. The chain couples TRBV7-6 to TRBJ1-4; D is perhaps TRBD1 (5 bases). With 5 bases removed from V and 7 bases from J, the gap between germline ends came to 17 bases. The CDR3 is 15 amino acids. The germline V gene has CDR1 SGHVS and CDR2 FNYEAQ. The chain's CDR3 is CASSRDRPPSEKLFF. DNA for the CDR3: TGTGCCAGCAGCCGGGACCGCCCCCCGAGTGAAAAACTGTTTTTT. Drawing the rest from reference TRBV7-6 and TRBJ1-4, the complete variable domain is GAGVSQSPRYKVTKRGQDVALRCDPISGHVSLYWYRQALGQGPEFLTYFNYEAQQDKSGLPNDRFSAERPEGSISTLTIQRTEQRDSAMYRCASSRDRPPSEKLFFGSGTQLSVL.

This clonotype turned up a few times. In DNA form, the CDR3 reads TGCGCCAGCAGCCAACTTCCGGGGGGAGGCCGGGAGCTGTTTTTT. Its translation is CASSQLPGGGRELFF. This rearrangement joins TRBV4-3 to TRBJ2-2; 7 nucleotides match TRBD2. CDR3 length equals 15 residues. V shed 2 bases, J shed 9 bases, and the junction held 9 bases outside the gene matches. In germline, CDR1 is LGHNA, CDR2 YSLEER.

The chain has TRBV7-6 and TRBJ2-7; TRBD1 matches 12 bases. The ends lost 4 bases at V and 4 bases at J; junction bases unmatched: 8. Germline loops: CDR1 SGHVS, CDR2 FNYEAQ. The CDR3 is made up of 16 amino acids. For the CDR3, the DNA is TGTGCCAGCAGCTCGGGACAGGGGGCGTCAAGATACGAGCAGTACTTC. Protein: CASSSGQGASRYEQYF. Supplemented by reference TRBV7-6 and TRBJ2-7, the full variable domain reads GAGVSQSPRYKVTKRGQDVALRCDPISGHVSLYWYRQALGQGPEFLTYFNYEAQQDKSGLPNDRFSAERPEGSISTLTIQRTEQRDSAMYRCASSSGQGASRYEQYFGPGTRLTVT.

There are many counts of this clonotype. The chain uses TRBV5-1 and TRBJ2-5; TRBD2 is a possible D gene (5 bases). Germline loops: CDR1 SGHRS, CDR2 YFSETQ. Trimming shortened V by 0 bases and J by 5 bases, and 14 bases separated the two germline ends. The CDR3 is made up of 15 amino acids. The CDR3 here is CASSLAGSVSETQYF. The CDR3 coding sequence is TGCGCCAGCAGCTTGGCGGGGTCGGTATCTGAGACCCAGTACTTC.

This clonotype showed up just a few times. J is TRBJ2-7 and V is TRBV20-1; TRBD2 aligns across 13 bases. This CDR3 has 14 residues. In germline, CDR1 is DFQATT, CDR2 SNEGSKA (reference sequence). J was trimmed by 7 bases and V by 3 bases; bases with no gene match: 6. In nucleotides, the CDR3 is TGCAGTGCTAGTGGGACTAGCGGGGTGGGGGAGCAGTACTTC. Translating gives CSASGTSGVGEQYF.

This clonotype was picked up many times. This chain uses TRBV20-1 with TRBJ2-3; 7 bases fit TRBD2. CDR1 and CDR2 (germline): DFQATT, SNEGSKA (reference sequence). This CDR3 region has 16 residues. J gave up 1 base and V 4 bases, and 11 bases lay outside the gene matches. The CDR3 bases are TGCAGTGCTACTCCCTCGGCGGGGGTAGGCACAGATACGCAGTATTTT. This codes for CSATPSAGVGTDTQYF.

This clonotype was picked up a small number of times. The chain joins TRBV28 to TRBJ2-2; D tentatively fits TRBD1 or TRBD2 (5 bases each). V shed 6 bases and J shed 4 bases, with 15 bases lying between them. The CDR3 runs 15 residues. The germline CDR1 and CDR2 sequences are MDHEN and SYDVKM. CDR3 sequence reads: CASRWTRSGTGELFF. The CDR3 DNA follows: TGTGCCAGCAGATGGACACGCAGCGGCACCGGGGAGCTGTTTTTT.

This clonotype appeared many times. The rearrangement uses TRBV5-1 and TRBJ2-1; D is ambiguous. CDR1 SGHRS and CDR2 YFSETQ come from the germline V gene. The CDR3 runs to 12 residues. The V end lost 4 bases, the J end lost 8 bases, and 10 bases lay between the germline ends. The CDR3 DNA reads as TGCGCCAGCAGCCAGGTAGAAGATGAGCAGTTCTTC. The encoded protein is CASSQVEDEQFF.

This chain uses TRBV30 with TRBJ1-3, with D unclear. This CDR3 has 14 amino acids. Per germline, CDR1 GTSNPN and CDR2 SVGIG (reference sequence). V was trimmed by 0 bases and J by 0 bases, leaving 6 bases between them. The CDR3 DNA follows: TGTGCCTGGAGTGTGACTAGCTCTGGAAACACCATATATTTT. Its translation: CAWSVTSSGNTIYF.

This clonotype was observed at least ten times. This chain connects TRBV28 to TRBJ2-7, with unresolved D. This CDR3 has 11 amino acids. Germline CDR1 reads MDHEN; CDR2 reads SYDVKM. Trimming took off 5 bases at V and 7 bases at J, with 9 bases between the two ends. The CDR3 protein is CASSEVSEQYF. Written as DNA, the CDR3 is TGTGCCAGCAGTGAGGTTAGTGAGCAGTACTTC. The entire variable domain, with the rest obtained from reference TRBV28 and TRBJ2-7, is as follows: DVKVTQSSRYLVKRTGEKVFLECVQDMDHENMFWYRQDPGLGLRLIYFSYDVKMKEKGDIPEGYSVSREKKERFSLILESASTNQTSMYLCASSEVSEQYFGPGTRLTVT.

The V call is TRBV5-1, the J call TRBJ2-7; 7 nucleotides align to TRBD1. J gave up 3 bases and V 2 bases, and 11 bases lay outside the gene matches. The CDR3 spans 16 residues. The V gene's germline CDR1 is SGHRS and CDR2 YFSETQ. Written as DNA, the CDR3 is TGCGCCAGCAGCTTACCCCGAGAGGGGGCGTTCTACGAGCAGTACTTC. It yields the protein CASSLPREGAFYEQYF.

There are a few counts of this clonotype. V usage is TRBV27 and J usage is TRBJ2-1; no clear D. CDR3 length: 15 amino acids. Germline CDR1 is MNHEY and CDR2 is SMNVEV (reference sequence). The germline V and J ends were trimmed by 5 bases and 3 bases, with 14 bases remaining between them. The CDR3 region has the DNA TGTGCCAGCAGTCCTTATGGCGGCTACTACAATGAGCAGTTCTTC. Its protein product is CASSPYGGYYNEQFF.

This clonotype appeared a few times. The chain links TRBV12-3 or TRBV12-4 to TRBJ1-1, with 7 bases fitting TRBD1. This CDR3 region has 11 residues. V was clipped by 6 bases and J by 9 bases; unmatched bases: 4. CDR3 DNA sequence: TGTGCCAGCAGGTCGGGACAGCAAGCTTTCTTT. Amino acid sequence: CASRSGQQAFF.

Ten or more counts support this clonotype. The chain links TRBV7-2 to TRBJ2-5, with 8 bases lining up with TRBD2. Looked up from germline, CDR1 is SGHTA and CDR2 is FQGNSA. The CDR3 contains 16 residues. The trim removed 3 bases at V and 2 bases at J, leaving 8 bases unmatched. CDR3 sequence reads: CASSFGLSSGQETQYF. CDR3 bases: TGTGCCAGCAGCTTCGGCTTGTCTAGCGGGCAAGAGACCCAGTACTTC.

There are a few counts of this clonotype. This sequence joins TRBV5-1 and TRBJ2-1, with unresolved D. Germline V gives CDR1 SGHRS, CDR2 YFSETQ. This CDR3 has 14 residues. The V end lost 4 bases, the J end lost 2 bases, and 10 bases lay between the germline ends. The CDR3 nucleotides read TGCGCCAGCAGCGCCTATAAGACCTACAATGAGCAGTTCTTC. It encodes CASSAYKTYNEQFF.

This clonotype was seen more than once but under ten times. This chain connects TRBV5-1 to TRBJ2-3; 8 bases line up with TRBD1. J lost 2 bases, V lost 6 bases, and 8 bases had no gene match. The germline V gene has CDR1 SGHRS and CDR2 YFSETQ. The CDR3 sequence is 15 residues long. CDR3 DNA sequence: TGCGCCAGCAAACCCCCAGGGGGCCTCACAGATACGCAGTATTTT. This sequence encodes CASKPPGGLTDTQYF.

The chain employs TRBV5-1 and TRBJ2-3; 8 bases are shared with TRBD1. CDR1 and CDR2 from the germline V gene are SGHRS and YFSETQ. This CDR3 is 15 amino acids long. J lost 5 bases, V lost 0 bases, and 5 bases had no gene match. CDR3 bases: TGCGCCAGCAGCTTGGAGGACAGGGCAGGAGATACGCAGTATTTT. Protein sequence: CASSLEDRAGDTQYF.

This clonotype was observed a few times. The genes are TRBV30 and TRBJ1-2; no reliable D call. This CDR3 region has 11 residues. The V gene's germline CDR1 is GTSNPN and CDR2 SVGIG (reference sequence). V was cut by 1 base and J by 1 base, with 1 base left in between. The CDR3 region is CAWSDNYGYTF. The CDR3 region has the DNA TGTGCCTGGAGTGATAACTATGGCTACACCTTC.

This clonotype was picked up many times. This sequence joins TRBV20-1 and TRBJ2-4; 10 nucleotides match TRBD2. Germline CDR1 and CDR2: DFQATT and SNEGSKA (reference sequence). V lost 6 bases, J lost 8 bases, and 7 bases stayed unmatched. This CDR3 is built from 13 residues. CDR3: CSAPTSGVDIQYF. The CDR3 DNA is TGCAGTGCACCTACTAGCGGGGTAGACATTCAGTACTTC.

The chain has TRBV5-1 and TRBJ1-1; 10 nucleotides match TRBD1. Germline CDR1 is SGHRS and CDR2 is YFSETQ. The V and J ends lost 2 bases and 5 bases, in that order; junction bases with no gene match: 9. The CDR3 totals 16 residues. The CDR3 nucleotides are TGCGCCAGCAGCTTACTTTCCGTGGACAGGGGGACTGAAGCTTTCTTT. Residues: CASSLLSVDRGTEAFF.

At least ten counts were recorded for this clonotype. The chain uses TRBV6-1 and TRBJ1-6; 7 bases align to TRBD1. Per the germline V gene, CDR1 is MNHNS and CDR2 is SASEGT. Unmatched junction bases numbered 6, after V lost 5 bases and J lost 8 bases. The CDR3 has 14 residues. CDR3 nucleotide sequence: TGTGCCAGCAGTCAAACCGGGACAGATTCACCCCTCCACTTT. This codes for CASSQTGTDSPLHF.

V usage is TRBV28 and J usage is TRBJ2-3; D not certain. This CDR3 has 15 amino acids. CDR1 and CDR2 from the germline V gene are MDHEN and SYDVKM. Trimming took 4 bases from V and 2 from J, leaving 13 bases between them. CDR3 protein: CASSSSYPYTDTQYF. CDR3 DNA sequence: TGTGCCAGCAGTTCGTCCTACCCATACACAGATACGCAGTATTTT.

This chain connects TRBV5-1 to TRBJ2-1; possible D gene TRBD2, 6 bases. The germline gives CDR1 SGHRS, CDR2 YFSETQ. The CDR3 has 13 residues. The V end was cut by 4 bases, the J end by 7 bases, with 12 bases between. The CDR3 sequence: CASSRGDRNEQFF. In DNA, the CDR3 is TGCGCCAGCAGCCGCGGGGATCGGAATGAGCAGTTCTTC.